A single count supports the clone carrying this T cell receptor beta chain. The source of the sample is a study of control samples from healthy donors and cancer patients. Method: immunoSEQ multiplex PCR; TCRdb's copy keeps in-frame clones and lacks some. The sample holds about 51,000 clones, roughly nine tenths seen once. The CDR3 contains 14 residues. Germline assignment: CDR1 LNHDA and CDR2 SQIVND (reference sequence). V shed 6 bases and J shed 0 bases, with 6 bases lying between them. This receptor was obtained from a man between 40 and 49 years old with colorectal cancer. Material: PBMCs. The chain links TRBV19 to TRBJ2-6, with D possibly TRBD1 on 6 matching bases. CDR3 protein: CASRGASGANVLTF. The CDR3 DNA follows: TGTGCCAGTAGGGGGGCCTCTGGGGCCAACGTCCTGACTTTC.